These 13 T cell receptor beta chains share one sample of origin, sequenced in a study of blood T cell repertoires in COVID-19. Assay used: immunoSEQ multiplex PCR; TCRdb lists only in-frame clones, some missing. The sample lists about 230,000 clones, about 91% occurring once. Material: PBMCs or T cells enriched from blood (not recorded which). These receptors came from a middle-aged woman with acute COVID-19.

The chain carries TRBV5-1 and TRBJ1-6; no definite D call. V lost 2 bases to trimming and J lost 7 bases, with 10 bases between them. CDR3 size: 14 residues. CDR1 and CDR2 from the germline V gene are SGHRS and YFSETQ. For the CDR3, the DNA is TGCGCCAGCAGCTTCCCCGCCGAGAATTCACCCCTCCACTTT. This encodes CASSFPAENSPLHF.

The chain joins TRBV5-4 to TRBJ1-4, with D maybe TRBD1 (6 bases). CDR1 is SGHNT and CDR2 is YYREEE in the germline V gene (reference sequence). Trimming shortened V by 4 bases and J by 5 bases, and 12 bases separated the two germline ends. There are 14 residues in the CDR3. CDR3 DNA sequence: TGTGCCAGCAGCATGGACAGCAAGAATGAAAAACTGTTTTTT. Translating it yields CASSMDSKNEKLFF.

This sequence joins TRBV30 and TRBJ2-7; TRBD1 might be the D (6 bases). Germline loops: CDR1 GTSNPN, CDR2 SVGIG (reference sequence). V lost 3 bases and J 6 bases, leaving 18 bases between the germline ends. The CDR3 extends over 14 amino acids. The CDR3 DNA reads TGTGCCTGGAGGAGAGGGGGTCAGGGTAGCGAGCAGTACTTC. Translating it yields CAWRRGGQGSEQYF. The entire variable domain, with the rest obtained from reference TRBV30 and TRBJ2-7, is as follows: SQTIHQWPATLVQPVGSPLSLECTVEGTSNPNLYWYRQAAGRGLQLLFYSVGIGQISSEVPQNLSASRPQDRQFILSSKKLLLSDSGFYLCAWRRGGQGSEQYFGPGTRLTVT.

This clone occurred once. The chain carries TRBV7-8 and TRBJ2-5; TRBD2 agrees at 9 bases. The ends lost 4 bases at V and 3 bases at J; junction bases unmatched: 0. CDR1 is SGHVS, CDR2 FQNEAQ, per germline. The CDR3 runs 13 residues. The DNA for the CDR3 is TGTGCCAGCAGCTCTAGCGGGAAAGAGACCCAGTACTTC. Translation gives CASSSSGKETQYF.

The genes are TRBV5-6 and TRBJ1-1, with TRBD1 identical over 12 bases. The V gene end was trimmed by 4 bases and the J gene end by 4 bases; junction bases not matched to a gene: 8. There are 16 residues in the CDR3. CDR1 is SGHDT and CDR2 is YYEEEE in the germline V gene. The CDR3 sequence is CASSGDRGRFSTEAFF. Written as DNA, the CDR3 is TGTGCCAGCAGCGGGGACAGGGGGCGGTTCAGCACTGAAGCTTTCTTT.

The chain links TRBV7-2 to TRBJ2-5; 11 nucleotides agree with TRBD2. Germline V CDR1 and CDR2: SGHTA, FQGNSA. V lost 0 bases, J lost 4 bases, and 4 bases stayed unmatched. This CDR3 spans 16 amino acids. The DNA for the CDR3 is TGTGCCAGCAGCTTAGCGCTAGCGGGGGGCCGAGAGACCCAGTACTTC. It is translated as CASSLALAGGRETQYF. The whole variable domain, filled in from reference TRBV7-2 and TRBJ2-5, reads GAGVSQSPSNKVTEKGKDVELRCDPISGHTALYWYRQSLGQGLEFLIYFQGNSAPDKSGLPSDRFSAERTGGSVSTLTIQRTQQEDSAVYLCASSLALAGGRETQYFGPGTRLLVL.

CDR3 loop: CASSFRDRVTDTQYF. CDR3 bases: TGTGCCAGCAGCTTCCGGGACAGGGTCACAGATACGCAGTATTTT. This chain joins TRBV5-8 and TRBJ2-3; 9 nucleotides line up with TRBD1. The CDR3 runs to 15 residues. The J segment lost 2 bases and the V segment lost 2 bases, leaving 3 bases of the junction unmatched. Per germline, CDR1 SGHTS and CDR2 YDEGEE.

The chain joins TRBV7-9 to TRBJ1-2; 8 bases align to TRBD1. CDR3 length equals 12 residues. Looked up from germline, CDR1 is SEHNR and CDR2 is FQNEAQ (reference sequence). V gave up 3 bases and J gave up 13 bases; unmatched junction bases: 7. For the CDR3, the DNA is TGTGCCAGCAGCTTGGCAACAGGGGGAGGCACCTTC. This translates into CASSLATGGGTF.

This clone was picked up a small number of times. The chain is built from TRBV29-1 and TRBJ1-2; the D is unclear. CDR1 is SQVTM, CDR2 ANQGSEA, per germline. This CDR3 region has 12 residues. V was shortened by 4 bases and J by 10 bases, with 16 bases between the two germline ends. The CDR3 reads CSVVEWEGDYTF. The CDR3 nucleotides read TGCAGCGTTGTAGAATGGGAGGGAGACTACACCTTC.

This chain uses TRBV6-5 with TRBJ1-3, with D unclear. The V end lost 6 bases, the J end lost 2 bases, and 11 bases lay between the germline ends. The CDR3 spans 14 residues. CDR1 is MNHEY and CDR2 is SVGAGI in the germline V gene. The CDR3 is CASRPGFAGNTIYF. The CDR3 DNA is TGTGCCAGCAGGCCGGGGTTTGCTGGAAACACCATATATTTT.

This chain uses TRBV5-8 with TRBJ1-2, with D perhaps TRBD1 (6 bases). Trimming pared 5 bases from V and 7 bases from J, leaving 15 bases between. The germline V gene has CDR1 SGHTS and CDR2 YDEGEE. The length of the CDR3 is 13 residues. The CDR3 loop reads CASSYDRIGGYTF. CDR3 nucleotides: TGTGCCAGCAGTTATGACAGGATCGGTGGCTACACCTTC.

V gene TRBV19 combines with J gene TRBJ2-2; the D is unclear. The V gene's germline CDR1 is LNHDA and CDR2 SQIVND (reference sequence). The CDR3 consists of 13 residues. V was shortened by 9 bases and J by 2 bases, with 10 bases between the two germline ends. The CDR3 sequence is CASYPGNTGELFF. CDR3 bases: TGTGCCAGCTATCCCGGTAACACCGGGGAGCTGTTTTTT.

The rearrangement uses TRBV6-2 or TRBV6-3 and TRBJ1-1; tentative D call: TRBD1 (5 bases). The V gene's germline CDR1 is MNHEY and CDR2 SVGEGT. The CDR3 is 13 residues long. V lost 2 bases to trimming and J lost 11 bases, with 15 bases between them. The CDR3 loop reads CASSYVGPHGAFF. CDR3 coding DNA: TGTGCCAGCAGTTACGTGGGGCCCCACGGGGCTTTCTTT.